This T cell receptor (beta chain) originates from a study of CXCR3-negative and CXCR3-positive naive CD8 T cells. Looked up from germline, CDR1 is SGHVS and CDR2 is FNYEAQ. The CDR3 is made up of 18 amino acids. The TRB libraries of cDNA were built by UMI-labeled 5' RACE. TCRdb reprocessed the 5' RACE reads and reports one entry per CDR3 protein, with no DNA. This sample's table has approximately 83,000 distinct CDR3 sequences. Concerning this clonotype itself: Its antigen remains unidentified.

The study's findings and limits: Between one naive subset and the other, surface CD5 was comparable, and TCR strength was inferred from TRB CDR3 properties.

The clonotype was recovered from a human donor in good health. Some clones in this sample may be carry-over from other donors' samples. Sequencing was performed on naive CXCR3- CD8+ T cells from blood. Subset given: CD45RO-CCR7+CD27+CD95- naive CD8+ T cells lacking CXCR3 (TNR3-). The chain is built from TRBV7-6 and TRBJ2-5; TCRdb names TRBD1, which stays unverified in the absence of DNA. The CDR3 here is CASSRNHPGQGRWETQYF.